The 9 T cell receptor beta chains listed next were all sequenced from one sample in a study of control samples from healthy donors and cancer patients. Method: immunoSEQ multiplex PCR; TCRdb's copy keeps in-frame clones and lacks some. This table has roughly 170,000 clones, 80% to 95% appearing once. What was sequenced was blood. All receptors derive from a woman aged 60-75 years in good health.

The chain couples TRBV14 to TRBJ1-1, with unresolved D. The V end lost 2 bases, the J end lost 0 bases, and 4 bases lay between the germline ends. This CDR3 region has 13 residues. Germline V CDR1 and CDR2: SGHDN, FVKESK. The CDR3 region has the DNA TGTGCCAGCAGCCAAAACATGAACACTGAAGCTTTCTTT. Its translation: CASSQNMNTEAFF.

About this clone: At one end the junction does not follow the germline gene, possibly because of a read error. The chain employs TRBV7-7 and TRBJ2-1, with unresolved D. This CDR3 is 14 amino acids long. The germline V gene encodes CDR1 SSHAT and CDR2 FNYEAQ (reference sequence). CDR3 bases: TGTGCTAGCAGCTTAGTATCTGGTGACAATGAGCAGTTCTTC. Encoded protein: CASSLVSGDNEQFF. The full variable domain, rest sourced from reference TRBV7-7 and TRBJ2-1, is GAGVSQSPRYKVTKRGQDVTLRCDPISSHATLYWYQQALGQGPEFLTYFNYEAQPDKSGLPSDRFSAERPEGSISTLTIQRTEQRDSAMYRCASSLVSGDNEQFFGPGTRLTVL.

The rearrangement uses TRBV11-2 and TRBJ1-6; D perhaps matches TRBD1 (5 bases). Trimming shortened V by 1 base and J by 12 bases, and 10 bases separated the two germline ends. Germline-derived CDR1 and CDR2 are SGHAT and FQNNGV. The CDR3 has 13 residues. The CDR3 DNA reads TGTGCCAGCAGCTTAGGGCAGGGCGAACCCCTCCACTTT. Protein product: CASSLGQGEPLHF.

The J gene is TRBJ2-5, the V gene TRBV5-1; D unresolved. V shed 0 bases and J shed 2 bases, with 11 bases lying between them. This CDR3 comprises 15 residues. CDR1 is SGHRS and CDR2 is YFSETQ in the germline V gene. In nucleotides, the CDR3 is TGCGCCAGCAGCTTGGCCAGTGACTTACAAGAGACCCAGTACTTC. Translating gives CASSLASDLQETQYF.

The chain is built from TRBV6-2 or TRBV6-3 and TRBJ2-7, with TRBD2 identical over 12 bases. CDR3 size: 14 residues. J gave up 6 bases and V 4 bases, and 4 bases lay outside the gene matches. The V gene's germline CDR1 is MNHEY and CDR2 SVGEGT. The CDR3 loop is CASSSRLAGAEQYF. The CDR3 coding sequence is TGTGCCAGCAGTTCCAGACTAGCGGGGGCCGAGCAGTACTTC.

As to this clone: This sample also contains other DNA sequences that code for the same CDR3. V usage is TRBV12-3 or TRBV12-4 and J usage is TRBJ1-1, with 7 bases matching TRBD1. J was trimmed by 4 bases and V by 2 bases; bases with no gene match: 1. The CDR3 length is 13 residues. The CDR3 sequence is CASSLSGGTEAFF. CDR3 in DNA: TGTGCCAGCAGTTTATCAGGGGGCACTGAAGCTTTCTTT.

In nucleotides, the CDR3 is TGTGCCAGCAGTCTTCCGAGCGGGGGAGGAACAGATACGCAGTATTTT. Encoded protein: CASSLPSGGGTDTQYF. This rearrangement joins TRBV6-2 or TRBV6-3 to TRBJ2-3, with 8 bases fitting TRBD2. In germline, CDR1 is MNHEY, CDR2 SVGEGT. The CDR3 runs to 16 residues. J lost 3 bases, V lost 5 bases, and 10 bases had no gene match.

V and J are TRBV18 and TRBJ2-2, with 12 nucleotides matching TRBD2. The CDR3 consists of 18 residues. CDR1 and CDR2 from the germline V gene are KGHSH and LQKENI. Trimming at V came to 1 base and at J to 0 bases, leaving 3 bases not matched to a gene. The CDR3 sequence: CASSPRTSGGPNTGELFF. In DNA, the CDR3 is TGTGCCAGCTCACCACGTACTAGCGGGGGGCCGAACACCGGGGAGCTGTTTTTT.

This clone was counted a single time. The chain joins TRBV18 to TRBJ1-4; 7 nucleotides line up with TRBD1. Germline V gives CDR1 KGHSH, CDR2 LQKENI. Trimming cost V 0 bases and J 8 bases; bases outside gene matches: 6. This CDR3 spans 15 amino acids. As DNA, the CDR3 is TGTGCCAGCTCACCACCTTCGACAGGGAACGAAAAACTGTTTTTT. Its translation is CASSPPSTGNEKLFF.